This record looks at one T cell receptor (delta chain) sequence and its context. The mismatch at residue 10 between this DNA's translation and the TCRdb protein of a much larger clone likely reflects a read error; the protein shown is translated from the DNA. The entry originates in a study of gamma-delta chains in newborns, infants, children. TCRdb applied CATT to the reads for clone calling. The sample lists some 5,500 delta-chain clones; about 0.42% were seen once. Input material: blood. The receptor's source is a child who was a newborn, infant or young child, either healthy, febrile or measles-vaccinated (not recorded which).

CDR3 sequence: CACDWGPTDRLIF. CDR3 DNA: TGTGCCTGTGACTGGGGGCCCACCGATAGACTCATCTTT. V and J are TRDV2 and TRDJ1, with D maybe TRDD3 (6 bases). The germline V gene encodes CDR1 GEAIGNYY and CDR2 EKD. This CDR3 comprises 13 residues.